A single sample gave rise to the 13 T cell receptor beta chains below, sequenced in a study of metastatic and nonmetastatic thyroid tumors. Via MiXCR, TCRdb re-called the PCR reads. The data show about 22,000 clones, approximately 35% seen once. Patients had received no treatment of any kind before thyroid surgery. Sequenced input: blood. The receptors derive from a male donor with papillary thyroid cancer or a benign thyroid nodule (not recorded which). Some clones in this sample may be carry-over from other donors' samples.

V is TRBV20-1 and J is TRBJ1-2; 10 bases match TRBD1. The CDR3 has 16 residues. In germline, CDR1 is DFQATT, CDR2 SNEGSKA (reference sequence). Trimming at V came to 2 bases and at J to 5 bases, leaving 11 bases not matched to a gene. This chain's CDR3 is CSARRPGTGEGYGYTF. The CDR3 coding sequence is TGCAGTGCTAGACGGCCCGGGACAGGGGAAGGTTATGGCTACACCTTC.

The rearrangement uses TRBV4-2 and TRBJ2-7; D gene unclear. The V end lost 8 bases, the J end lost 5 bases, and 10 bases lay between the germline ends. Looked up from germline, CDR1 is LGHNA and CDR2 is YNFKEQ. This CDR3 is 11 amino acids long. CDR3 protein: CASGHQNEQYF. CDR3 in DNA: TGTGCCAGCGGGCATCAGAACGAGCAGTACTTC.

The chain has TRBV27 and TRBJ2-7, with 9 bases fitting TRBD2. V was clipped by 7 bases and J by 4 bases; unmatched bases: 11. This CDR3 is 15 amino acids long. The germline V gene encodes CDR1 MNHEY and CDR2 SMNVEV (reference sequence). CDR3 amino acids: CASKRSGTSPYEQYF. The CDR3 DNA reads TGTGCCAGCAAACGTTCCGGGACTAGCCCTTACGAGCAGTACTTC.

This clone was seen many times. This chain connects TRBV7-8 to TRBJ2-5; D ambiguous. The CDR3 is 14 amino acids. Trimming removed 2 bases from V and 2 bases from J, with 9 bases in between. CDR1 is SGHVS, CDR2 FQNEAQ, per germline. The CDR3 DNA is TGTGCCAGCAGCTTACGTTCGCAGCAAGAGACCCAGTACTTC. It specifies CASSLRSQQETQYF.

This clone was seen only a few times. The chain links TRBV20-1 to TRBJ1-5; weak D call: TRBD1 (5 bases). Germline CDR1 and CDR2: DFQATT and SNEGSKA (reference sequence). Deletions cut 7 bases from V and 3 bases from J, with 19 bases between. The CDR3 runs to 15 residues. CDR3 region: CSVRGVQGPNQPQHF. The CDR3 DNA sequence: TGCAGTGTCAGAGGGGTTCAGGGCCCCAATCAGCCCCAGCATTTT.

The rearrangement uses TRBV6-5 and TRBJ2-3; possibly TRBD2 for D (6 bases). CDR3 length: 16 residues. In germline, CDR1 is MNHEY, CDR2 SVGAGI. The ends were cut back, 0 bases at V and 1 base at J, with 11 bases in the middle. The chain's CDR3 is CASSYSGRRGTDTQYF. The DNA of the CDR3 is TGTGCCAGCAGTTACTCAGGGCGGAGGGGCACAGATACGCAGTATTTT.

A few counts support this clone. The gene calls are TRBV20-1 and TRBJ2-3, with 7 bases that match TRBD2. Germline V CDR1 and CDR2: DFQATT, SNEGSKA (reference sequence). Trimming at V came to 1 base and at J to 7 bases, leaving 11 bases not matched to a gene. The CDR3 totals 15 residues. In DNA, the CDR3 is TGCAGTGCTAGAGCCTGGCGGGAGTATCGTTATACGCAGTATTTT. It yields the protein CSARAWREYRYTQYF.

There are many counts of this clone. The rearrangement links TRBV6-1 to TRBJ1-5; D gene ambiguous. Trimming removed 6 bases from V and 6 bases from J, with 12 bases in between. Germline V gene sequence: CDR1 MNHNS, CDR2 SASEGT. This CDR3 region has 13 residues. CDR3 nucleotides: TGTGCCAGCAGACCCACCTCTGGTCAGCCCCAGCATTTT. It is translated as CASRPTSGQPQHF.

The rearrangement uses TRBV13 and TRBJ2-6; D unresolved. The CDR3 extends over 14 amino acids. Trimming stripped 8 bases from V and 1 base from J, with 9 bases between. From germline, CDR1 is PRHDT and CDR2 FYEKMQ (reference sequence). For the CDR3, the DNA is TGTGCCAGCGCCCGGTCATCTGGGGCCAACGTCCTGACTTTC. Translation: CASARSSGANVLTF.

The chain joins TRBV20-1 to TRBJ2-7; the match to TRBD2 covers 8 bases. The CDR3 sequence is 15 residues long. The germline CDR1 and CDR2 sequences are DFQATT and SNEGSKA (reference sequence). For the CDR3, the DNA is TGCAGCTTACGTGAAACAGCGGGAGCACCATACGAGCAGTACTTC. As protein: CSLRETAGAPYEQYF.

This rearrangement joins TRBV11-2 to TRBJ1-2; D not certain. The CDR3 runs to 12 residues. Germline V gene sequence: CDR1 SGHAT, CDR2 FQNNGV. The V gene lost 0 bases and the J gene lost 9 bases, with 8 bases spanning the gap. As DNA, the CDR3 is TGTGCCAGCAGCTTAGATCGGGGTCGCTACACCTTC. This encodes CASSLDRGRYTF.

This clone appeared many times. The chain joins TRBV15 to TRBJ2-1; no definite D call. This CDR3 is built from 13 residues. Trimming shortened V by 5 bases and J by 0 bases, and 5 bases separated the two germline ends. The germline V gene encodes CDR1 LNHNV and CDR2 YYDKDF (reference sequence). CDR3 coding DNA: TGTGCCACCAGCGGCGCCTCCTACAATGAGCAGTTCTTC. Protein product: CATSGASYNEQFF.

The J gene is TRBJ1-5, the V gene TRBV10-3, with no clear D. CDR3 length equals 12 residues. CDR1 is ENHRY and CDR2 is SYGVKD in the germline V gene. The V end lost 3 bases, the J end lost 4 bases, and 4 bases lay between the germline ends. The CDR3 sequence: CAISDGNQPQHF. CDR3 bases: TGTGCCATCAGTGATGGGAATCAGCCCCAGCATTTT.